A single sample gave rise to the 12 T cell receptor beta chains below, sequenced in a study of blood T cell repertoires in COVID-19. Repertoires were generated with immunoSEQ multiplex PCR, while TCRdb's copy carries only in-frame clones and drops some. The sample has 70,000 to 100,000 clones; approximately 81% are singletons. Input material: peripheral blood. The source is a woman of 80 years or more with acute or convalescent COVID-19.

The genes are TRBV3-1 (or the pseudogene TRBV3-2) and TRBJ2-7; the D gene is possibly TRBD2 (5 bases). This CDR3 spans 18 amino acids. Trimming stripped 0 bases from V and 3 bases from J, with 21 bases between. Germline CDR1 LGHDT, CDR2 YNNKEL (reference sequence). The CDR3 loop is CASSQDRGRGHIIYEQYF. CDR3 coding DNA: TGTGCCAGCAGCCAAGACCGAGGGCGAGGGCACATTATCTACGAGCAGTACTTC.

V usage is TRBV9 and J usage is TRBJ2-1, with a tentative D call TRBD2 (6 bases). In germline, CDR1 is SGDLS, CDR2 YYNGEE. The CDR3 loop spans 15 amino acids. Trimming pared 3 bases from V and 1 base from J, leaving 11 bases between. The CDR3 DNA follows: TGTGCCAGCAGCGCACGACTAGGATCCTACAATGAGCAGTTCTTC. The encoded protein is CASSARLGSYNEQFF.

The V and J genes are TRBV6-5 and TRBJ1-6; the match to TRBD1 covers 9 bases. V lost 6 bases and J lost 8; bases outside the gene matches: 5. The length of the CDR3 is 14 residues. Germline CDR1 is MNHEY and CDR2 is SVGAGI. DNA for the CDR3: TGTGCCAGCAGCCGGACAGGGGACGATTCACCCCTCCACTTT. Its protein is CASSRTGDDSPLHF.

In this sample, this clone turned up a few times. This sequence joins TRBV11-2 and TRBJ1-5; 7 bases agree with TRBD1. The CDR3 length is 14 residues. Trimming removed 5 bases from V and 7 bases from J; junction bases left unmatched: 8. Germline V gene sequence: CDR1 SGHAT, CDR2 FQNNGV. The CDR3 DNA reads TGTGCCAGCAGCCTCAGACAGGGTCGACAGCCCCAGCATTTT. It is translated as CASSLRQGRQPQHF.

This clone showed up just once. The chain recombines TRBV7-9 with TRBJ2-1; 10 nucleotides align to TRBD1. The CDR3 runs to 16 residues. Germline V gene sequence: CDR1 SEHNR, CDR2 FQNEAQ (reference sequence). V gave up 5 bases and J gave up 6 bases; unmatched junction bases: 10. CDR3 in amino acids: CASSQLGTGAPNEQFF. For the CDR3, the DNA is TGTGCCAGCAGCCAACTAGGGACAGGGGCCCCCAATGAGCAGTTCTTC.

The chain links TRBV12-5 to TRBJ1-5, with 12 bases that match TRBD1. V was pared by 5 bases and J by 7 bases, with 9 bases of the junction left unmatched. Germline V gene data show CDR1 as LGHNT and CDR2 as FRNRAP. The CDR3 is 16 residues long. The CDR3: CASGDPGQGAGQPQHF. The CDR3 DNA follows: TGTGCTAGTGGTGATCCGGGACAGGGGGCAGGGCAGCCCCAGCATTTT.

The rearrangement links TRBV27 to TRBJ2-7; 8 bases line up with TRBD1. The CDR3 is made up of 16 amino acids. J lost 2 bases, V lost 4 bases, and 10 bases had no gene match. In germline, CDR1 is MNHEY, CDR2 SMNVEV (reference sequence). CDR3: CASSSSTGVRPYEQYF. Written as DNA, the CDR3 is TGTGCCAGCAGTTCCTCGACAGGGGTGCGTCCCTACGAGCAGTACTTC.

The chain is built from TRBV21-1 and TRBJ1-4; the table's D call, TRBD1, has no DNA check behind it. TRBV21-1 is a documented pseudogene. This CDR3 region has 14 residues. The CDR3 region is CASSNGTGKEKLFF. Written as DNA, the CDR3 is TGTGCCAGCAGCAACGGGACAGGGAAGGAAAAACTGTTTTTT.

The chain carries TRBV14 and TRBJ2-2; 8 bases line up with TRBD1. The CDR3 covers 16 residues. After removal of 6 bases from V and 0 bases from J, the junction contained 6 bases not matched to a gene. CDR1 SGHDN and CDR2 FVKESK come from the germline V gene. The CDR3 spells CASSRGTGANTGELFF. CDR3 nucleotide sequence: TGTGCCAGCAGTCGTGGGACAGGCGCGAACACCGGGGAGCTGTTTTTT.

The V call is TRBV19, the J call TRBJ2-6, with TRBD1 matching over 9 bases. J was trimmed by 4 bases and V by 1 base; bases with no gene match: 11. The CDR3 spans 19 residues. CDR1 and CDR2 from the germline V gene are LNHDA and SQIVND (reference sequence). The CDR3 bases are TGTGCCAGTAGTATAGGGGGAACAGGGGGCCCGTCAGGGGCCAACGTCCTGACTTTC. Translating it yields CASSIGGTGGPSGANVLTF.

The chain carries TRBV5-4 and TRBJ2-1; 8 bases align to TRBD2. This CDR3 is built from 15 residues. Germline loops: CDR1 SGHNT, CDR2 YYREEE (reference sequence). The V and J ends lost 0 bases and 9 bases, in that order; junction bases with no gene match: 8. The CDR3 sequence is CASSLAVGGAGEQFF. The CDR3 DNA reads TGTGCCAGCAGCTTGGCTGTCGGGGGGGCCGGTGAGCAGTTCTTC.

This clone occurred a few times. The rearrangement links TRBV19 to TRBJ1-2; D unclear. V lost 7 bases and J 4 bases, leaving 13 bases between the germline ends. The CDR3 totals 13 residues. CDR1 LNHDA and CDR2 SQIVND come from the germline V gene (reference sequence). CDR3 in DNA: TGTGCCAGTAAAAAACCGGGTTTCTATGGCTACACCTTC. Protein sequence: CASKKPGFYGYTF.